This T cell receptor (beta chain) was recovered during a study of T-cell reconstitution after alpha-beta-depleted transplantation in children. Study-level findings and limits: High day-60 TCRbeta diversity in some patients came from surviving recipient T cells and thymic progenitors. Fresh T-cell production supplied most of the T-cell counts and diversity seen one year after transplant. Several hundred expanded graft clones reportedly gave rise to the alpha-beta T cells present about two months after transplant.

This clonotype showed up many times. Its specificity is unknown. This sample's TCRbeta library carried unique molecular identifier barcodes. TCRdb independently ran MiXCR on the PCR reads; one entry per CDR3 protein. The table records about 160,000 distinct CDR3 sequences, over 8.5% of them present only once. CDR3 length equals 13 residues. V lost 1 base and J lost 7, with 10 bases in between. Germline assignment: CDR1 SEHNR and CDR2 FQNEAQ (reference sequence). The V call is TRBV7-9, the J call TRBJ1-2, with a weak D call TRBD1 (5 bases). This sequence was found in a boy between 2 and 10 years old with acute myeloid leukemia, due to receive a stem cell transplant. This specimen consisted of PBMCs, obtained before TCRalphabeta/CD19-depleted stem cell transplant. CDR3 nucleotide sequence: TGTGCCAGCAGCTTAGAGGGACTCTCTGGCTACACCTTC. Its translation: CASSLEGLSGYTF.